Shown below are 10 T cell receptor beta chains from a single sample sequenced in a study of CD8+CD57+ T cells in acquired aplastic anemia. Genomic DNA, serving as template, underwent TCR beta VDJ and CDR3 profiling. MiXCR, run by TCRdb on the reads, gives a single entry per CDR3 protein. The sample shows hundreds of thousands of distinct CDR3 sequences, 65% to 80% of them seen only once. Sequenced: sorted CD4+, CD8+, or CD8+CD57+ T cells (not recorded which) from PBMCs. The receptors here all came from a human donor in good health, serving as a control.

The CDR3 DNA reads as TGCGCCAGCAGCTGGACGGGACTAGTCTACGAGCAGTACTTC. This codes for CASSWTGLVYEQYF. V and J are TRBV5-1 and TRBJ2-7; TRBD2 agrees at 8 bases. This CDR3 region has 14 residues. J gave up 3 bases and V 3 bases, and 5 bases lay outside the gene matches. Germline V gene sequence: CDR1 SGHRS, CDR2 YFSETQ.

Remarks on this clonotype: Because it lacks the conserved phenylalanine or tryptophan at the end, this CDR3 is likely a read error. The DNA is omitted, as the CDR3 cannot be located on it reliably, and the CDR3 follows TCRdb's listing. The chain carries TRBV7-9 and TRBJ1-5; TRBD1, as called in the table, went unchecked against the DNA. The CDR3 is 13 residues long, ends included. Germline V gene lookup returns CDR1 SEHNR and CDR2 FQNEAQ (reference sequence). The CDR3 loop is CASSERQDHFGHL.

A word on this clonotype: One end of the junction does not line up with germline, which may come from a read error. CDR3 sequence reads: CGARRGLGSYEQYF. The CDR3 nucleotides are TGCGGCGCCAGAAGGGGCCTGGGGTCCTACGAGCAGTACTTC. The chain has TRBV15 and TRBJ2-7, with D possibly TRBD1 on 5 matching bases. The germline gives CDR1 LNHNV, CDR2 YYDKDF (reference sequence). The CDR3 extends over 14 amino acids. Filled out from reference TRBV15 and TRBJ2-7, the complete variable domain reads DAMVIQNPRYQVTQFGKPVTLSCSQTLNHNVMYWYQQKSSQAPKLLFHYYDKDFNNEADTPDNFQSRRPNTSFCFLDIRSPGLGDTAMYLCGARRGLGSYEQYFGPGTRLTVT.

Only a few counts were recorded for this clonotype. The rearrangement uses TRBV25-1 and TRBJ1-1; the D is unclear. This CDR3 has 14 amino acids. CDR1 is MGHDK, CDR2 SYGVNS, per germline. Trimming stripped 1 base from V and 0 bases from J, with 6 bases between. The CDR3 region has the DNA TGTGCCAGCAGTGAATTTGGCTTGAACACTGAAGCTTTCTTT. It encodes CASSEFGLNTEAFF.

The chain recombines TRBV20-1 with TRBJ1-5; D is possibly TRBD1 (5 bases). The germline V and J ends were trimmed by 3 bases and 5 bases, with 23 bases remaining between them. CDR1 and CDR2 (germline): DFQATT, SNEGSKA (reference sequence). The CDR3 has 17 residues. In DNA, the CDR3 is TGCAGTGCTAGTAAGCCTAGCGGGGGACGGGCCCATCAGCCCCAGCATTTT. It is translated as CSASKPSGGRAHQPQHF.

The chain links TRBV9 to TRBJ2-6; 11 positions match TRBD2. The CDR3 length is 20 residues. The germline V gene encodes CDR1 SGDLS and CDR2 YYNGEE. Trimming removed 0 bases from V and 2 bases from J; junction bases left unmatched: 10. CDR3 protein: CASSVVELAGGSTGANVLTF. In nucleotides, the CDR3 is TGTGCCAGCAGCGTAGTCGAGCTAGCGGGGGGATCGACTGGGGCCAACGTCCTGACTTTC.

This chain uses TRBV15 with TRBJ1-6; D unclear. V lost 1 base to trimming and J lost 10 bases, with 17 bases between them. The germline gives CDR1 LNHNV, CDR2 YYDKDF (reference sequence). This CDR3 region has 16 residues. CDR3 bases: TGTGCCACCAGCAGAGCTTGCGGGAGGGAGGAGTCACCCCTCCACTTT. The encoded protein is CATSRACGREESPLHF.

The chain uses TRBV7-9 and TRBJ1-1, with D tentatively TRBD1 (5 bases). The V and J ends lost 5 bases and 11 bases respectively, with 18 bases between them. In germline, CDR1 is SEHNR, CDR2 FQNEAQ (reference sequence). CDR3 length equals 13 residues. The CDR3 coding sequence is TGTGCCAGCAGCGGTGAGAGGGGCGGAGCCGCTTTCTTT. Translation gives CASSGERGGAAFF.

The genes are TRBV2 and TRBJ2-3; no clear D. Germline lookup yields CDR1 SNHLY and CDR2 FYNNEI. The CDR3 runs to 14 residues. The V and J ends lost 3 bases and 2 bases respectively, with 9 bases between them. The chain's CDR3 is CASSDGQPTDTQYF. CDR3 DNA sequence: TGTGCCAGCAGTGACGGGCAGCCCACAGATACGCAGTATTTT.

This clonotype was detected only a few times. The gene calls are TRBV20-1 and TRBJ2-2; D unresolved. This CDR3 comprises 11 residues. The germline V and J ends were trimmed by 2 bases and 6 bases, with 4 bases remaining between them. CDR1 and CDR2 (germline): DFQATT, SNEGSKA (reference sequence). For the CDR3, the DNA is TGCAGTGCTAGACGGGCCGGGGAGCTGTTTTTT. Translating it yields CSARRAGELFF.